This entry is about one TCR beta chain. The specificity of this receptor is unknown. The input lacks base qualities; no much larger clone sits a single base away. CDR1 SGHRS and CDR2 YFSETQ were looked up in the germline V gene. The CDR3 sequence holds 15 residues, the cysteine and phenylalanine included. The CDR3 DNA has 45 bases and is translated from base 1. V has 4 bases trimmed and J has 6 bases trimmed; junction bases matching no gene number 10. The sample is drawn from a study of blood T cell repertoires in COVID-19 (dated by TCRdb to the early 2020s). Describing the broader study: Samples covering the acute and convalescent phases of COVID-19 were provided by collaborators in the United States, Italy and Spain. Subjects who had been exposed to COVID-19, were actively infected with it, or had recovered from it provided the deeply sampled blood TCRbeta repertoires that made up the dataset. The material from the prospective study consisted of cDNA or gDNA derived from T cells, B-cell-depleted T cells, or PBMCs. Where HLA class I and class II types were available, the types were taken from metadata supplied by the sample provider, not from assay-based typing. Nearly every sample came with metadata listing a de-identified subject ID, COVID-19 status, age in years and sex. The repertoires were released in a freely available public database meant as a resource for research on the immune response to SARS-CoV-2. The samples were drawn from the first 160 participants of the ongoing ImmuneRACE study and from 950 to 1,500 subjects provided by 6 global collaborators. Overall study results and their limits: How much clinical and demographic metadata was included differed by source and by participant, and the metadata was provided uncurated.

TCRbeta CDR3 regions were amplified from genomic DNA using the immunoSEQ Assay, a bias-controlled multiplex PCR. The original methods were these. The number of nucleated cells in each sample was estimated by amplification of reference gene primers within the assay. Sequence reads were collapsed and filtered to measure the absolute abundance of every unique TCRbeta CDR3 rearrangement. Productive Simpson clonality was computed per sample as the square root of Simpson's diversity index over productive rearrangements. TCRdb stores this immuneACCESS table with in-frame sequences only. Part of the clones is absent; in the studies checked, under half of the shortfall reflects unresolved V genes, and no reason is known for the rest. V and J calls and clone size are copied from that table; D and trimming were computed from the DNA. In all, the sample holds approximately 380,000 clones, and approximately 93% of those were seen once. The ten biggest clones cover 0.8% to 0.9% of the sample.

Participants in the prospective study were enrolled through a virtual design, were aged roughly 18 to 100 years, and lived in some 24 United States geographic areas. In the prospective study, cohorts were assigned on the basis of participant-reported clinical history obtained from a screening survey and a study questionnaire. Exposed participants had been in contact, within 2 weeks of entering the study, with a person who had a PCR-confirmed or clinician-diagnosed case of COVID-19. Each participant in the prospective study had whole blood, serum and a nasopharyngeal or oropharyngeal swab collected by mobile phlebotomists. Additional blood draws and questionnaires over an approximately two-month period could optionally be provided by prospective study participants. Before DNA extraction, prospective study blood samples were shipped either frozen or at room temperature.

The V gene is TRBV5-1 and the J gene is TRBJ1-1, and 9 bases in between align with TRBD1. The sample was PBMCs or T cells enriched from blood (not recorded which). This receptor was taken from a woman in her forties who had been exposed to COVID-19. The sequence in DNA is TGCGCCAGCAGCCGCGCACAGGGGGCGGCCGCTGAAGCTTTCTTT. Translated, this is CASSRAQGAAAEAFF.